This T cell receptor beta chain stems from a study of blood T cell repertoires in COVID-19. Study at large: PBMCs, B-cell-depleted T cells, or T cells were the source of the cDNA or gDNA that made up the material.

This clone was picked up a small number of times. Trimming took 4 bases from V and 7 from J; bases not matched to a gene: 10. Looked up from germline, CDR1 is SGHAT and CDR2 is FQNNGV. CDR3 length equals 16 residues. Assay: immunoSEQ multiplex PCR; the TCRdb copy retains only in-frame clones and omits some. Altogether approximately 210,000 clones are present, roughly 86% being singletons, with the ten largest covering 6.5% to 9%. This clonotype was sampled from a woman aged 50 to 60 with active or convalescent COVID-19. The sample was peripheral blood. J is TRBJ1-6 and V is TRBV11-2, with 7 bases matching TRBD1. This CDR3 reads CASSYPNRGPNSPLHF. CDR3 DNA sequence: TGTGCCAGCAGCTATCCGAACAGGGGCCCAAATTCACCCCTCCACTTT.